A selection of T cell receptor beta chains follows, all from one sample in a study of blood T cells in healthy people across ages. From the 5' RACE reads, TCRdb called clonotypes with MiXCR, one entry per CDR3 protein. The repertoire holds 1.8 million or so distinct CDR3 sequences, with 39% as singletons. Material: blood. Receptor source: a human donor in good health. CDR3s include the opening cysteine and the closing phenylalanine or tryptophan. The D gene is left open where the match is weak.

>TRBV15|NA
CATSSVQGPEYEQYF
>TRBV4-1|NA
CASIGDEVYGYTF
>TRBV12-3/TRBV12-4|NA
CASSYLGQNTEAFF
>TRBV4-2|NA
CASSQSTDHNYGYTF
>TRBV20-1|NA
CSARDSWSSDGELFF
>TRBV10-3|TRBD1
CAISGGQVLSYTF
>TRBV20-1|NA
CSAPAYGSDYEQYF
>TRBV29-1|NA
CSVERGTSGNEQYF
>TRBV20-1|NA
CSASHSGRSSYNEQFF
>TRBV18|NA
CASSRGGHNEQFF
>TRBV6-6|NA
CASSYTVRDNQPQHF
>TRBV20-1|NA
CSARNFDRDTQYF
>TRBV4-3|TRBD1
CASSPGQGGTPLHF
>TRBV15|NA
CATSRDLSGYQETQYF
>TRBV7-2|NA
CASSFGGRRSGANVLTF
>TRBV11-2|TRBD1
CASSGDQGARAFF
>TRBV12-3/TRBV12-4|TRBD2
CANSSPLIAGGYNEQFF
>TRBV28|NA
CASSNRSGYGYTF
>TRBV20-1|TRBD2
CSAIDTSWTSGGPSHNEQFF
>TRBV5-1|NA
CASSLLPLSPSSGANVLTF
>TRBV9|NA
CASSVSSGTYSYEQYF
>TRBV20-1|NA
CSARYPGESDNSPLHF
>TRBV4-1|NA
CASSQVAGSGNAQFF
>TRBV6-2/TRBV6-3|TRBD1
CASSYHRFVGQGPYQPQHF
>TRBV12-3/TRBV12-4|NA
CASTPGARYNEQFF
>TRBV20-1|TRBD2
CSASWRGVTDTQYF
>TRBV5-1|NA
CASSLSPYGANVLTF
>TRBV25-1|NA
CASSEYSWDTYYEQYF
>TRBV5-5|TRBD2
CASSPAGGAKGANIQYF
>TRBV20-1|NA
CSATPIDSYQETQYF
>TRBV7-8|TRBD2
CASSSGSSGGIPYEQYF
>TRBV4-2|TRBD1
CASSLHTGAAEQYF
>TRBV29-1|NA
CSVVDGGSNQPQHF
>TRBV10-3|NA
CAIRQSMNTEAFF
>TRBV6-1|NA
CASSDRGGVETQYF
>TRBV6-2/TRBV6-3|NA
CASSERVGEQFF
>TRBV28|TRBD1
CASSFGTAYSYNSPLHF
>TRBV5-1|TRBD2
CASSRVLAGGYNEQFF
>TRBV6-1|TRBD1
CASSTGEGGGELFF
>TRBV29-1|NA
CSVERDTSSYEQYF